The 24 T cell receptor beta chains below come from one sample, sequenced in a study of T cell changes during pregnancy in multiple sclerosis (dated by TCRdb to the late 2010s). Libraries came from the immunoSEQ multiplex PCR assay. The immuneACCESS repertoire file appears here via TCRdb, limited to in-frame rearrangements. These files lack a portion of the clones; in checked studies, under half of the deficit traces to unresolved V genes, and the cause of the others is not known. Across this sample there are roughly 59,000 clones, with approximately 92% seen only once. The top ten clonotypes cover approximately 0.36% of the sample. This specimen consisted of CD4+ T cells from peripheral blood mononuclear cells, obtained before pregnancy. The receptor set was obtained from a female donor with multiple sclerosis, enrolled in a pregnancy study.

This rearrangement joins TRBV7-3 to TRBJ1-1; the D gene is possibly TRBD1 (5 bases). The CDR3 sequence is 14 residues long. Germline V gene sequence: CDR1 SGHTA, CDR2 FQGTGA. The V and J ends lost 2 bases and 2 bases respectively, with 9 bases between them. This CDR3 is CASSLGAGNTEAFF. The CDR3 DNA reads TGTGCCAGCAGCTTAGGGGCGGGAAACACTGAAGCTTTCTTT. Combining the CDR3 with reference TRBV7-3 and TRBJ1-1 gives the whole variable domain GAGVSQTPSNKVTEKGKYVELRCDPISGHTALYWYRQSLGQGPEFLIYFQGTGAADDSGLPNDRFFAVRPEGSVSTLKIQRTERGDSAVYLCASSLGAGNTEAFFGQGTRLTVV.

This clone has only a few counts. J is TRBJ1-5 and V is TRBV7-6; 9 nucleotides line up with TRBD1. The CDR3 contains 17 residues. Germline CDR1 is SGHVS and CDR2 is FNYEAQ. V shed 5 bases and J 6 bases; nucleotides not matched to a gene: 14. The CDR3 DNA follows: TGTGCCAGCAGCCCCCGAGGGGGACAGGGATACGGTCAGCCCCAGCATTTT. Its translation: CASSPRGGQGYGQPQHF.

This chain uses TRBV4-2 with TRBJ1-1; TRBD1 is a possible D gene (6 bases). Trimming removed 0 bases from V and 1 base from J, with 12 bases in between. The CDR3 is 16 amino acids. Germline V gene lookup returns CDR1 LGHNA and CDR2 YNFKEQ. The CDR3 sequence is CASSQERGGSNTEAFF. CDR3 bases: TGTGCCAGCAGCCAAGAAAGAGGGGGATCGAACACTGAAGCTTTCTTT.

V is TRBV19 and J is TRBJ1-5; the match to TRBD1 covers 7 bases. V lost 1 base and J lost 0; bases outside the gene matches: 12. This CDR3 has 19 amino acids. CDR1 and CDR2 (germline): LNHDA, SQIVND (reference sequence). The CDR3 DNA reads as TGTGCCAGTAGTATAGTTTTCGGACAGGACAGTTATAGCAATCAGCCCCAGCATTTT. Translation: CASSIVFGQDSYSNQPQHF.

The rearrangement links TRBV4-1 to TRBJ2-1, with 7 bases matching TRBD1. CDR1 and CDR2 (germline): MGHRA, YSYEKL. Trimming removed 1 base from V and 8 bases from J; junction bases left unmatched: 8. This CDR3 is 15 amino acids long. The CDR3 DNA sequence: TGCGCCAGCAGCCAAGTGATTAACAGGGGCGATGAGCAGTTCTTC. It codes for CASSQVINRGDEQFF.

For the CDR3, the DNA is TGTGCCAGCAGCCCTACCAGCGGGAGGACCCAAAAGGGCGGGGAGCTGTTTTTT. Translation gives CASSPTSGRTQKGGELFF. The chain has TRBV7-3 and TRBJ2-2; TRBD2 aligns across 9 bases. Per germline, CDR1 SGHTA and CDR2 FQGTGA. The length of the CDR3 is 18 residues. The trim removed 5 bases at V and 7 bases at J, leaving 17 bases unmatched.

The chain links TRBV7-2 to TRBJ1-2; 7 nucleotides line up with TRBD1. Germline-derived CDR1 and CDR2 are SGHTA and FQGNSA. This CDR3 has 13 residues. Trimming took 3 bases from V and 3 from J; bases not matched to a gene: 1. The chain's CDR3 is CASSLGQYYGYTF. CDR3 DNA sequence: TGTGCCAGCAGCTTGGGACAGTACTATGGCTACACCTTC.

The chain has TRBV5-1 and TRBJ1-2; 7 nucleotides line up with TRBD1. The CDR3 runs 13 residues. Per germline, CDR1 SGHRS and CDR2 YFSETQ. The trim removed 5 bases at V and 3 bases at J, leaving 4 bases unmatched. The CDR3 loop is CASRQTGDYGYTF. In nucleotides, the CDR3 is TGCGCCAGCAGACAAACAGGGGACTATGGCTACACCTTC.

This chain connects TRBV27 to TRBJ2-6; no reliable D call. The CDR3 contains 16 residues. Germline CDR1 is MNHEY and CDR2 is SMNVEV (reference sequence). V lost 5 bases to trimming and J lost 0 bases, with 11 bases between them. This CDR3 is CASSTPKSSGANVLTF. CDR3 sequence (DNA): TGTGCCAGCAGTACCCCTAAGAGCTCTGGGGCCAACGTCCTGACTTTC.

The chain joins TRBV7-6 to TRBJ2-5, with no clear D. This CDR3 has 13 residues. The V gene's germline CDR1 is SGHVS and CDR2 FNYEAQ. V was clipped by 2 bases and J by 5 bases, with 9 bases between them. The chain's CDR3 is CASSLSLAETQYF. CDR3 nucleotide sequence: TGTGCCAGCAGCTTAAGTCTTGCGGAGACCCAGTACTTC.

The rearrangement joins TRBV10-3 to TRBJ1-3; TRBD1 matches 7 bases. In germline, CDR1 is ENHRY, CDR2 SYGVKD. The CDR3 is 14 amino acids. J gave up 4 bases and V 6 bases, and 6 bases lay outside the gene matches. The chain's CDR3 is CAIRQATGGNTIYF. The CDR3 region has the DNA TGTGCCATCAGGCAAGCGACAGGGGGAAACACCATATATTTT.

V is TRBV7-2 and J is TRBJ2-7; the match to TRBD1 covers 10 bases. Germline V gene data show CDR1 as SGHTA and CDR2 as FQGNSA. The V gene end was trimmed by 6 bases and the J gene end by 1 base; junction bases not matched to a gene: 6. The CDR3 is 15 residues long. The CDR3 here is CASSSTGGTSYEQYF. The CDR3 DNA sequence: TGTGCCAGCAGTTCGACAGGGGGCACGTCCTACGAGCAGTACTTC.

The chain joins TRBV2 to TRBJ1-1, with unresolved D. Germline assignment: CDR1 SNHLY and CDR2 FYNNEI. Deletions cut 2 bases from V and 6 bases from J, with 10 bases between. The CDR3 length is 13 residues. The CDR3 protein is CASSESGRPEAFF. CDR3 coding DNA: TGTGCCAGCAGTGAATCAGGTCGGCCTGAAGCTTTCTTT.

V gene TRBV7-3 combines with J gene TRBJ2-6, with D possibly being TRBD1 (7 bases). The length of the CDR3 is 19 residues. In germline, CDR1 is SGHTA, CDR2 FQGTGA. Trimming took 5 bases from V and 0 from J, leaving 20 bases between them. The CDR3 DNA is TGTGCCAGCAGCCTACCGGGGGACAGTTCAGCCTCTGGGGCCAACGTCCTGACTTTC. Protein: CASSLPGDSSASGANVLTF.

The V gene is TRBV11-3, the J gene TRBJ2-7, with 7 bases matching TRBD2. The CDR3 totals 15 residues. V lost 0 bases, J lost 5 bases, and 7 bases stayed unmatched. CDR1 and CDR2 from the germline V gene are SGHNT and YENEEA. This CDR3 is CASSLEGGRGNEQYF. The CDR3 coding sequence is TGTGCCAGCAGCTTAGAGGGCGGGAGAGGGAACGAGCAGTACTTC. The full variable domain, rest sourced from reference TRBV11-3 and TRBJ2-7, is EAGVVQSPRYKIIEKKQPVAFWCNPISGHNTLYWYLQNLGQGPELLIRYENEEAVDDSQLPKDRFSAERLKGVDSTLKIQPAELGDSAVYLCASSLEGGRGNEQYFGPGTRLTVT.

This chain connects TRBV7-9 to TRBJ2-5; TRBD1 might be the D (6 bases). CDR3 length: 17 amino acids. Trimming left V 6 bases short and J 1 base short, with 21 bases between. Germline V gene data show CDR1 as SEHNR and CDR2 as FQNEAQ (reference sequence). This CDR3 reads CASSRAPHTGLQETQYF. The DNA for the CDR3 is TGTGCCAGCAGTCGAGCGCCACACACAGGGCTCCAAGAGACCCAGTACTTC.

The chain carries TRBV29-1 and TRBJ2-3, with 8 positions matching TRBD2. This CDR3 spans 17 amino acids. In germline, CDR1 is SQVTM, CDR2 ANQGSEA. J gave up 6 bases and V 0 bases, and 14 bases lay outside the gene matches. The CDR3 sequence is CSVEEITAGVVRDTQYF. CDR3 nucleotides: TGCAGCGTTGAAGAAATCACAGCGGGGGTGGTAAGGGATACGCAGTATTTT.

The J gene is TRBJ2-3, the V gene TRBV6-1; TRBD1 matches at 11 bases. This CDR3 spans 14 amino acids. Germline V lookup: CDR1 MNHNS, CDR2 SASEGT. With 10 bases clipped from V and 3 bases from J, the junction kept 6 bases outside the gene matches. The CDR3 reads CATKDRGRTDTQYF. The CDR3 region has the DNA TGTGCCACCAAGGACAGGGGGCGTACAGATACGCAGTATTTT.

The chain links TRBV4-3 to TRBJ2-3; D is unresolved. The CDR3 sequence is 12 residues long. V lost 2 bases to trimming and J lost 12 bases, with 12 bases between them. Germline CDR1 LGHNA, CDR2 YSLEER. This chain's CDR3 is CASSQNREAQYF. The CDR3 DNA is TGCGCCAGCAGCCAAAACCGTGAGGCTCAGTATTTT.

The rearrangement links TRBV6-5 to TRBJ2-2; TRBD1 matches 12 bases. Germline lookup yields CDR1 MNHEY and CDR2 SVGAGI. Trimming cost V 8 bases and J 7 bases; bases outside gene matches: 8. The CDR3 has 15 amino acids. CDR3 protein: CASGRDRGLVGELFF. In DNA, the CDR3 is TGTGCCAGCGGGCGGGACAGGGGGCTTGTCGGGGAGCTGTTTTTT.

The V call is TRBV14, the J call TRBJ1-4; D remains unclear. Germline lookup yields CDR1 SGHDN and CDR2 FVKESK. Between the trimmed V and J ends, which lost 2 bases and 8 bases, there was a span of 9 bases. The CDR3 spans 13 residues. The CDR3 region has the DNA TGTGCCAGCAGCCAACAAAGAGGAGAAAAACTGTTTTTT. Translation: CASSQQRGEKLFF.

The chain combines TRBV19 with TRBJ1-5; 7 nucleotides match TRBD1. Trimming at V came to 5 bases and at J to 2 bases, leaving 6 bases not matched to a gene. The CDR3 is 15 residues long. The germline CDR1 and CDR2 sequences are LNHDA and SQIVND (reference sequence). CDR3 sequence: CASSSTGTGNQPQHF. The CDR3 DNA sequence: TGTGCCAGTAGTTCAACCGGGACAGGCAATCAGCCCCAGCATTTT.

The chain employs TRBV5-4 and TRBJ2-1; 14 bases align to TRBD2. Germline lookup yields CDR1 SGHNT and CDR2 YYREEE (reference sequence). The CDR3 runs to 17 residues. The V gene end was trimmed by 4 bases and the J gene end by 9 bases; junction bases not matched to a gene: 12. The CDR3 region has the DNA TGTGCCAGCAGCCGTAGAGGACTAGCGGGAGGTCTGGGTGAGCAGTTCTTC. Protein: CASSRRGLAGGLGEQFF.

The V gene is TRBV7-2, the J gene TRBJ2-5; 9 bases fit TRBD2. With 5 bases clipped from V and 2 bases from J, the junction kept 6 bases outside the gene matches. The CDR3 length is 15 residues. From germline, CDR1 is SGHTA and CDR2 FQGNSA. CDR3 DNA: TGTGCCAGCAGCCCGGGGACTAGCAATCAAGAGACCCAGTACTTC. It specifies CASSPGTSNQETQYF.